The 28 T cell receptor beta chains given below trace back to one sample, sequenced in a study of cytomegalovirus exposure and HLA in healthy donors. Profiled with immunoSEQ multiplex PCR; TCRdb holds only in-frame clones, not every one. The sample holds about 160,000 clones, around four fifths seen once. The material sequenced was PBMCs. The receptors were gathered from a young man in good health and CMV-seropositive.

The J gene is TRBJ2-3, the V gene TRBV5-1, with a possible D match to TRBD2 (5 bases). Germline V gene sequence: CDR1 SGHRS, CDR2 YFSETQ. The CDR3 runs to 14 residues. V was cut by 4 bases and J by 0 bases, with 9 bases left in between. CDR3 nucleotide sequence: TGCGCCAGCAGCCCCCGGGAAAGCACAGATACGCAGTATTTT. It codes for CASSPRESTDTQYF.

J is TRBJ2-1 and V is TRBV5-1; D possibly corresponds to TRBD2 (7 bases). V lost 0 bases and J 8 bases, leaving 12 bases between the germline ends. The CDR3 runs to 14 residues. The germline V gene encodes CDR1 SGHRS and CDR2 YFSETQ. Here the CDR3 reads CASSLAGGEDEQFF. CDR3 coding DNA: TGCGCCAGCAGCTTGGCGGGGGGCGAGGATGAGCAGTTCTTC. Based on the CDR3 plus reference TRBV5-1 and TRBJ2-1, the full variable domain is KAGVTQTPRYLIKTRGQQVTLSCSPISGHRSVSWYQQTPGQGLQFLFEYFSETQRNKGNFPGRFSGRQFSNSRSEMNVSTLELGDSALYLCASSLAGGEDEQFFGPGTRLTVL.

The rearrangement joins TRBV9 to TRBJ2-7; TRBD1 might be the D (6 bases). V was clipped by 0 bases and J by 3 bases, with 13 bases between them. Germline assignment: CDR1 SGDLS and CDR2 YYNGEE. The CDR3 loop spans 15 amino acids. CDR3 sequence reads: CASSVDGEGDYEQYF. The CDR3 nucleotides are TGTGCCAGCAGCGTAGATGGTGAGGGGGACTACGAGCAGTACTTC.

The rearrangement joins TRBV4-1 to TRBJ2-5; 11 nucleotides line up with TRBD2. J gave up 5 bases and V 3 bases, and 8 bases lay outside the gene matches. The CDR3 runs to 16 residues. Germline CDR1 reads MGHRA; CDR2 reads YSYEKL. The CDR3 nucleotides are TGCGCCAGCAGCCAGAATAGCGGGGGGGCCTCCGAGACCCAGTACTTC. Its protein product is CASSQNSGGASETQYF.

The chain uses TRBV9 and TRBJ2-1; 12 nucleotides line up with TRBD2. This CDR3 spans 16 amino acids. Unmatched junction bases numbered 6, after V lost 4 bases and J lost 4 bases. Germline V CDR1 and CDR2: SGDLS, YYNGEE. The CDR3 loop is CASSPGLAGQYNEQFF. The CDR3 DNA follows: TGTGCCAGCAGCCCCGGACTAGCGGGGCAGTACAATGAGCAGTTCTTC.

V gene TRBV19 combines with J gene TRBJ1-6, with no clear D. Trimming shortened V by 4 bases and J by 7 bases, and 14 bases separated the two germline ends. From germline, CDR1 is LNHDA and CDR2 SQIVND (reference sequence). The length of the CDR3 is 15 residues. For the CDR3, the DNA is TGTGCCAGTAGTAGCCGACCGCGGCAAAATTCACCCCTCCACTTT. This gives the protein CASSSRPRQNSPLHF.

V usage is TRBV29-1 and J usage is TRBJ2-6; a weak D match, TRBD2 (7 bases). The CDR3 is 14 residues long. CDR1 is SQVTM, CDR2 ANQGSEA, per germline. The V gene lost 4 bases and the J gene lost 2 bases, with 9 bases spanning the gap. The CDR3 protein is CSVGEGAGANVLTF. CDR3 coding DNA: TGCAGCGTTGGGGAGGGGGCTGGGGCCAACGTCCTGACTTTC.

The J gene is TRBJ2-3, the V gene TRBV2, with 7 bases that match TRBD2. This CDR3 is 13 amino acids long. The germline gives CDR1 SNHLY, CDR2 FYNNEI. The trim removed 7 bases at V and 4 bases at J, leaving 5 bases unmatched. DNA for the CDR3: TGTGCCAGCATCAGACGGGGGGCAGATACGCAGTATTTT. It codes for CASIRRGADTQYF.

A single count supports this clone. The chain has TRBV27 and TRBJ2-1, with TRBD2 matching 12 bases. V shed 3 bases and J 0 bases; nucleotides not matched to a gene: 6. Germline CDR1 reads MNHEY; CDR2 reads SMNVEV (reference sequence). This CDR3 comprises 18 residues. The CDR3 DNA follows: TGTGCCAGCAGTTTGAGAACTAGCGGGGGGAGCTCCTACAATGAGCAGTTCTTC. Translated: CASSLRTSGGSSYNEQFF.

The V gene is TRBV7-2, the J gene TRBJ2-5; TRBD2 matches at 12 bases. Germline assignment: CDR1 SGHTA and CDR2 FQGNSA. CDR3 length: 16 amino acids. J gave up 5 bases and V 5 bases, and 9 bases lay outside the gene matches. CDR3 DNA: TGTGCCAGCAGCCCCAAGACTAGCGGGGGTTGGGAGACCCAGTACTTC. It yields the protein CASSPKTSGGWETQYF.

The J gene is TRBJ1-4, the V gene TRBV7-9; 8 bases line up with TRBD1. V lost 5 bases, J lost 1 base, and 6 bases stayed unmatched. The CDR3 has 16 amino acids. CDR1 is SEHNR and CDR2 is FQNEAQ in the germline V gene (reference sequence). This CDR3 reads CASSPQGAGTNEKLFF. The CDR3 DNA follows: TGTGCCAGCAGCCCTCAGGGGGCCGGAACTAATGAAAAACTGTTTTTT.

Ten or more counts support this clone. This chain connects TRBV5-1 to TRBJ2-5; 10 nucleotides align to TRBD2. Germline loops: CDR1 SGHRS, CDR2 YFSETQ. CDR3 length: 18 amino acids. The V and J ends lost 4 bases and 4 bases, in that order; junction bases with no gene match: 16. CDR3 nucleotide sequence: TGCGCCAGCAGCCGCCGCCTAACCGAGGCTAGCGGGAGAGAGACCCAGTACTTC. It is translated as CASSRRLTEASGRETQYF.

J is TRBJ1-2 and V is TRBV6-4, with 9 bases aligning to TRBD1. The junction had 8 bases not matched to a gene; V was cut back by 1 base and J by 8 bases. This CDR3 contains 15 residues. Per germline, CDR1 MRHNA and CDR2 SNTAGT. CDR3 DNA sequence: TGTGCCAGCAGTGACTGGGGACAGGGAAGAGGAGGCTACACCTTC. Its translation: CASSDWGQGRGGYTF.

The rearrangement joins TRBV5-1 to TRBJ1-2; 9 bases match TRBD1. The junction had 12 bases not matched to a gene; V was cut back by 4 bases and J by 8 bases. The germline V gene has CDR1 SGHRS and CDR2 YFSETQ. This CDR3 contains 15 residues. The CDR3 reads CASSGNTGGDWGYTF. The CDR3 DNA is TGCGCCAGCAGCGGGAATACAGGGGGCGATTGGGGCTACACCTTC.

This clone was counted a single time. This chain joins TRBV6-1 and TRBJ1-5; D unclear. V gave up 6 bases and J gave up 1 base, with 10 bases separating them. From germline, CDR1 is MNHNS and CDR2 SASEGT. CDR3 length equals 14 residues. The CDR3 bases are TGTGCCAGCAGACTCTCGGTGAGCAATCAGCCCCAGCATTTT. This translates into CASRLSVSNQPQHF.

The chain joins TRBV6-1 to TRBJ2-3; TRBD2 agrees at 8 bases. Germline-derived CDR1 and CDR2 are MNHNS and SASEGT. V lost 4 bases, J lost 3 bases, and 9 bases stayed unmatched. This CDR3 has 16 residues. CDR3 coding DNA: TGTGCCAGCAGTGGTCAGCGGGGGATAGTTACAGATACGCAGTATTTT. Translating gives CASSGQRGIVTDTQYF.

The chain joins TRBV10-1 to TRBJ2-7, with no clear D. The V gene lost 2 bases and the J gene lost 0 bases, with 8 bases spanning the gap. The CDR3 contains 14 residues. Germline V gene sequence: CDR1 WNHNN, CDR2 SYGVQD (reference sequence). CDR3 in amino acids: CASSEIYYSYEQYF. Here the CDR3 DNA reads TGCGCCAGCAGTGAGATATACTACTCCTACGAGCAGTACTTC.

The V and J genes are TRBV6-4 and TRBJ2-7; TRBD1 matches at 7 bases. Looked up from germline, CDR1 is MRHNA and CDR2 is SNTAGT. This CDR3 has 15 residues. V dropped 8 bases and J dropped 1; count of bases not matched to a gene: 11. The CDR3 spells CASGFRDSRSYEQYF. As DNA, the CDR3 is TGTGCCAGCGGATTCCGGGACAGTCGGTCCTACGAGCAGTACTTC.

The genes are TRBV30 and TRBJ2-5, with 10 nucleotides matching TRBD1. Germline loops: CDR1 GTSNPN, CDR2 SVGIG (reference sequence). This CDR3 is built from 15 residues. Trimming cost V 4 bases and J 5 bases; bases outside gene matches: 10. Here the CDR3 reads CAWTIGTGDWETQYF. The CDR3 DNA follows: TGTGCCTGGACCATTGGGACAGGGGATTGGGAGACCCAGTACTTC.

DNA of the CDR3: TGCGCCAGCAGCCAAGTGATCAGGGGCGGCCAGCCCCAGCATTTT. Amino acids: CASSQVIRGGQPQHF. V usage is TRBV4-3 and J usage is TRBJ1-5, with D possibly matching TRBD1 (6 bases). Germline assignment: CDR1 LGHNA and CDR2 YSLEER. This CDR3 has 15 residues. With 1 base removed from V and 7 bases from J, the gap between germline ends came to 14 bases.

The rearrangement uses TRBV5-4 and TRBJ2-7, with 11 bases matching TRBD2. CDR1 is SGHNT and CDR2 is YYREEE in the germline V gene (reference sequence). J was trimmed by 4 bases and V by 5 bases; bases with no gene match: 8. There are 15 residues in the CDR3. Here the CDR3 DNA reads TGTGCCAGCAGTATTACTAGCGGGGGCCTGTACGAGCAGTACTTC. The encoded protein is CASSITSGGLYEQYF. The whole variable domain, remainder taken from reference TRBV5-4 and TRBJ2-7, is ETGVTQSPTHLIKTRGQQVTLRCSSQSGHNTVSWYQQALGQGPQFIFQYYREEENGRGNFPPRFSGLQFPNYSSELNVNALELDDSALYLCASSITSGGLYEQYFGPGTRLTVT.

This clone has just a few counts. The rearrangement joins TRBV21-1 to TRBJ1-1; no DNA check was done on the table's D call, TRBD1. TRBV21-1 is reported as a pseudogene. The CDR3 has 14 amino acids. CDR3 coding DNA: TGTGCCAGCAGCAAAGGGGACAGGGGAAGGGGAGCTTTCTTT. As protein: CASSKGDRGRGAFF.

The chain combines TRBV5-1 with TRBJ2-5; no clear D gene. Germline lookup yields CDR1 SGHRS and CDR2 YFSETQ. The CDR3 extends over 14 amino acids. V dropped 4 bases and J dropped 5 bases, with 15 bases sitting between them. CDR3 residues: CASSEQEVWETQYF. DNA of the CDR3: TGCGCCAGCAGCGAGCAAGAGGTCTGGGAGACCCAGTACTTC.

V and J are TRBV11-3 and TRBJ2-1; 10 positions match TRBD2. V lost 0 bases, J lost 4 bases, and 3 bases stayed unmatched. CDR3 size: 16 residues. Germline V gives CDR1 SGHNT, CDR2 YENEEA. Here the CDR3 DNA reads TGTGCCAGCAGCTTAGACGGGACTAGCGTTTACAATGAGCAGTTCTTC. Amino acid sequence: CASSLDGTSVYNEQFF.

The V call is TRBV7-8, the J call TRBJ1-2; TRBD1 is a possible D gene (6 bases). V shed 4 bases and J shed 7 bases, with 22 bases lying between them. CDR1 is SGHVS and CDR2 is FQNEAQ in the germline V gene. The CDR3 has 16 residues. Here the CDR3 DNA reads TGTGCCAGCAGCTCCTCAGGTCGTTCGACAGGTCCTGGCTACACCTTC. It codes for CASSSSGRSTGPGYTF.

The chain combines TRBV5-1 with TRBJ2-1, with D possibly matching TRBD2 (6 bases). CDR3 length: 15 amino acids. V dropped 4 bases and J dropped 2 bases, with 13 bases sitting between them. From germline, CDR1 is SGHRS and CDR2 YFSETQ. The CDR3 region has the DNA TGCGCCAGCAGCCCGGGACTCGACCCCTACAATGAGCAGTTCTTC. Its translation: CASSPGLDPYNEQFF.

V and J are TRBV6-5 and TRBJ1-2; 7 bases are shared with TRBD1. V trimming: 2 bases; J trimming: 7 bases; junction bases outside the gene matches: 10. The CDR3 runs 15 residues. The germline CDR1 and CDR2 sequences are MNHEY and SVGAGI. The CDR3 bases are TGTGCCAGCAGTTACACCTGGGAAGGGGGCTTTGGCTACACCTTC. It translates to CASSYTWEGGFGYTF.

The rearrangement uses TRBV7-9 and TRBJ2-3; 13 bases are shared with TRBD2. The CDR3 loop spans 16 amino acids. The germline V gene encodes CDR1 SEHNR and CDR2 FQNEAQ (reference sequence). After removal of 1 base from V and 6 bases from J, the junction contained 4 bases not matched to a gene. The CDR3 spells CASSLDGTSGDDTQYF. CDR3 DNA: TGTGCCAGCAGCTTAGACGGGACTAGCGGGGACGATACGCAGTATTTT. The whole variable domain, filled in from reference TRBV7-9 and TRBJ2-3, reads DTGVSQNPRHKITKRGQNVTFRCDPISEHNRLYWYRQTLGQGPEFLTYFQNEAQLEKSRLLSDRFSAERPKGSFSTLEIQRTEQGDSAMYLCASSLDGTSGDDTQYFGPGTRLTVL.